This TCR beta chain is drawn from a study of blood T cell repertoires in COVID-19. Background on the study: Acute and convalescent COVID-19 specimens originated in the United States, Italy and Spain.

Enrollment of patients from Seattle took place during active infection, with longitudinal follow-up. Authors' analysis steps: How many nucleated cells were present was estimated from reference gene primer amplification. Repertoires were generated with immunoSEQ multiplex PCR, while TCRdb's copy carries only in-frame clones and drops some. The V and J calls and clone size are taken from that table; D and trimming were inferred from the DNA. In the table there are about 500,000 clones, 89% of which are singletons. V was cut by 0 bases and J by 10 bases, with 12 bases left in between. Germline loops: CDR1 LGHDT, CDR2 YNNKEL (reference sequence). This CDR3 comprises 13 residues.

Sequencing used peripheral blood. The receptor's source is a man aged 18 to 35 with COVID-19, enrolled during active disease. The genes are TRBV3-1 (or the pseudogene TRBV3-2) and TRBJ1-1, with D maybe TRBD1 (5 bases). CDR3 sequence: CASSQDTYGGAFF. The DNA for the CDR3 is TGTGCCAGCAGCCAAGACACGTACGGGGGAGCTTTCTTT.